The sequence of this T cell receptor beta chain was determined in a study of blood T cell repertoires in COVID-19. Data came from immunoSEQ multiplex PCR; TCRdb stores just in-frame clones and leaves some out. The sample includes some 140,000 clones, roughly 76% of them seen just once. Germline values: CDR1 LGHDT, CDR2 YNNKEL (reference sequence). This CDR3 contains 14 residues. V was trimmed by 4 bases and J by 2 bases, leaving 12 bases between them. This clonotype was obtained from a man aged 80 or over with acute or convalescent COVID-19. The rearrangement links TRBV3-1 (or the pseudogene TRBV3-2) to TRBJ2-7; the D gene is possibly TRBD1 (5 bases). Sequencing input: peripheral blood. The CDR3, as DNA: TGTGCCAGCAGCCCCCTGGCAGGGCCCTACGAGCAGTACTTC. It specifies CASSPLAGPYEQYF.